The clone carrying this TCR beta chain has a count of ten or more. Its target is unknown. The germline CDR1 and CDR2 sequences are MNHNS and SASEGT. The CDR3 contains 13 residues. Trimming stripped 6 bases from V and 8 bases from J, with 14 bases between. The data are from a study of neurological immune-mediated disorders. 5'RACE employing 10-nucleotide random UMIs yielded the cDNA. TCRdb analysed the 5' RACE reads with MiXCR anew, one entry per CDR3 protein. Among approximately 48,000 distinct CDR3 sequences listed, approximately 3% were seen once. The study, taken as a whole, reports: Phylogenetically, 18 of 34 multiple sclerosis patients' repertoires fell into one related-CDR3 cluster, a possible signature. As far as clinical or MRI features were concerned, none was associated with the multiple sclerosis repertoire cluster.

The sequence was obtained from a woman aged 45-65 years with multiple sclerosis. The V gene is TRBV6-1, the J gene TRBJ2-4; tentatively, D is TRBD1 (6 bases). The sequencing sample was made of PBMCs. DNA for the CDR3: TGTGCCAGCAGCCAGACAGGTTGGCACATTCAGTACTTC. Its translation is CASSQTGWHIQYF.